This TCR beta chain was recorded in a study of tumor and adjacent non-tumor tissue in lung cancer (dated by TCRdb to 2016 to 2019). Concerning the study at large: Of the cohort, about 11 patients had adenocarcinoma, 2 had squamous cell carcinoma and 1 had small cell lung cancer. Among the roughly 15 patients, ages ranged from roughly 30 to 76 years, roughly ten were men and 5 were women, and disease was TNM stage I to III. Sequencing produced roughly 130 million productive TCRbeta reads in total, an average of approximately 4.5 million reads per sample. The study compared bulk TCRbeta repertoires between lung tumor tissue and matched distant non-tumor lung tissue from some 14 lung cancer patients. For each patient, one tumor sample and one normal lung sample were taken, giving a few dozen paired specimens that underwent TCRbeta CDR3 sequencing. What the study reported, not specific to this receptor: Younger patients had significantly higher TCR diversity, and higher tumor TCR diversity was associated with shorter overall and disease-free survival. Only about 14 patients were in the cohort, and the authors stated that larger samples and more detailed clinical data are needed. Tumor tissue showed significantly higher TCR diversity (inverse Simpson) than normal lung tissue, at roughly 430 vs 170 (P = 0.0075, Mann-Whitney U test). The sequencing platform is not named in the methods, and unique molecular identifiers are not mentioned. Peripheral blood was not sequenced, so blood TCRbeta repertoires were not examined in the lung cancer patients of the study. In normal lung, the top 100 clones accounted for a significantly larger cumulative share of the repertoire than in tumor tissue.

Libraries were made using multiplex PCR. The data were produced on an Illumina HiSeq 2500. TCRbeta libraries were built by three rounds of nested PCR using primers (Table S4), following protocols modified from ARM-PCR. Before sequencing, PCR products of 200-500 bp were excised from the gel and purified with the QIAquick gel extraction kit. As for how the authors treated the data: Reads were cleaned using Trimmomatic, were merged into complete CDR3 sequences using FLASH, and were assigned to V(D)J germline segments using MiTCR. Clonal diversity was computed as the inverse Simpson's index with VDJtools. In-frame sequences lacking a premature stop codon were counted as productive reads. TCRdb trimmed public reads at Q25 via fastp, called clones via MiXCR and kept in-frame beta chains. Rows matching on CDR3 protein sequence are summarized as one entry with the most common DNA and genes. TCRdb, not the original authors, processed these V and J calls. The sample includes 90,000 to 100,000 distinct CDR3 sequences, with 75% to 85% observed a single time. The leading ten clones occupy 30% of the sample.

This clonotype was counted between two and nine times. Its antigen remains undetermined. A single base separates this from a much larger clone, so it may be a read error. RNA was isolated from bulk unsorted tissue, and RNA quality was assessed with a NanoDrop ND-1000 and an Agilent 2100. Normal lung samples were distant non-tumor tissue taken more than 3 cm from the tumor edge. Donors were newly diagnosed lung cancer patients admitted for thoracic surgery in China between August and November 2014, without prior chemotherapy. Patients who had received previous radiotherapy or chemotherapy, or who had another concurrent cancer, were excluded from the study. Surgical tissue pieces of 1-2 cm3 were preserved in RNAlater solution and were kept at -80 degrees C until use. The sample was distant non-tumor lung tissue. This TCR was sampled from a man in his sixties with small cell lung cancer.

CDR3 region: CTPGGRGTDTQYF. In nucleotides, the sequence is TGCACCCCGGGGGGCAGGGGAACAGATACGCAGTATTTT. The chain is encoded by TRBV20-1 joined to TRBJ2-3; the D segment could be TRBD2, given 7 matching bases. Via the germline V gene (reference sequence), CDR1 is DFQATT and CDR2 SNEGSKA. From cysteine to phenylalanine, the CDR3 is 13 amino acids long. Only the CDR3 part of the read is kept: 39 bases, read in frame from the first base.